This TCR beta chain was sequenced during a study of blood T cells in healthy people across ages. This CDR3 comprises 16 residues. Per the germline V gene, CDR1 is LGHDT and CDR2 is YNNKEL (reference sequence). A sample-barcoded 5' primer and a J-beta primer mix were used in a second PCR of roughly 7 to 11 cycles. MiXCR, applied by TCRdb to the 5' RACE reads, yields one record per CDR3 protein. The sample contains approximately 1,700,000 distinct CDR3 sequences, about two fifths of which appear only once. This clonotype was seen a few times. The antigen remains undetermined. Notes on the study in general: A roughly linear fall in TCR beta diversity per million T cells was seen with increasing age.

The sample consisted of blood. The clonotype was recovered from a human donor in good health. V and J are TRBV3-1 and TRBJ2-5; 7 nucleotides line up with TRBD1. The J call may be incorrect, as the DNA end agrees better with TRBJ2-7. The CDR3 DNA reads TGTGCCAGCAGTCCTCAACTTACGACAGGGCCGTACGAGCAGTACTTC. It specifies CASSPQLTTGPYEQYF.